The 16 T cell receptor beta chains given below trace back to one sample, sequenced in a study of early T cells in non-severe SARS-CoV-2 infection. TCRdb re-called the 5' RACE reads with MiXCR, one entry per CDR3 protein. Of 50,000 to 60,000 distinct CDR3 sequences detected, 11% appear once; the ten largest clones hold under 15%. Sequencing input: whole blood. The source is an adult who was a healthcare worker with PCR-confirmed SARS-CoV-2 infection or an uninfected control (not recorded which).

The chain uses TRBV5-4 and TRBJ2-7, with TRBD1 identical over 9 bases. Looked up from germline, CDR1 is SGHNT and CDR2 is YYREEE (reference sequence). V gave up 3 bases and J gave up 6 bases; unmatched junction bases: 7. The CDR3 consists of 14 residues. CDR3 nucleotides: TGTGCCAGCAGCTCGTTGGGACAGGGAGGCGAGCAGTACTTC. Encoded protein: CASSSLGQGGEQYF.

This clonotype showed up just once. The chain combines TRBV6-5 with TRBJ1-1; no clear D gene. The V gene's germline CDR1 is MNHEY and CDR2 SVGAGI. Trimming removed 2 bases at V and 0 bases at J, with 16 bases between. This CDR3 spans 17 amino acids. CDR3: CASSYAPRVPMNTEAFF. The CDR3 DNA follows: TGTGCCAGCAGTTACGCCCCACGGGTACCGATGAACACTGAAGCTTTCTTT.

In its sample, this clonotype was seen many times. The chain is built from TRBV19 and TRBJ2-2; 9 nucleotides match TRBD2. V was pared by 5 bases and J by 1 base, with 17 bases of the junction left unmatched. Germline loops: CDR1 LNHDA, CDR2 SQIVND (reference sequence). CDR3 length: 20 amino acids. CDR3 nucleotides: TGTGCCAGTAGTCCATCGGCTTACGGCAGACTAGCGGAGAACACCGGGGAGCTGTTTTTT. Protein: CASSPSAYGRLAENTGELFF.

This clonotype has a count of ten or more. The J gene is TRBJ1-5, the V gene TRBV20-1; D may be TRBD1 (6 bases). Germline CDR1 reads DFQATT; CDR2 reads SNEGSKA (reference sequence). CDR3 length equals 13 residues. With 6 bases removed from V and 4 bases from J, the gap between germline ends came to 13 bases. CDR3 coding DNA: TGCAGTGCAGTGAGGACAGCTAATCAGCCCCAGCATTTT. Translating it yields CSAVRTANQPQHF.

Note on this clonotype: A read error is possible here, since a much larger clone lies one base away. The rearrangement links TRBV20-1 to TRBJ2-3, with a possible D match to TRBD2 (7 bases). Germline CDR1 reads DFQATT; CDR2 reads SNEGSKA (reference sequence). The CDR3 has 16 amino acids. V gave up 6 bases and J gave up 2 bases, with 21 bases separating them. The DNA for the CDR3 is TGCAGTGCCCGAGGAGTGGGGGGGCGGGTCACAGATACGCAGTATTTT. This encodes CSARGVGGRVTDTQYF.

This clonotype was detected a few times. This chain links TRBV5-1 with TRBJ2-1; 12 bases agree with TRBD2. The CDR3 length is 18 residues. CDR1 is SGHRS and CDR2 is YFSETQ in the germline V gene. With 1 base clipped from V and 6 bases from J, the junction kept 11 bases outside the gene matches. CDR3 loop: CASSLWLAGGPLANEQFF. CDR3 nucleotide sequence: TGCGCCAGCAGCTTGTGGCTAGCGGGAGGGCCATTGGCCAATGAGCAGTTCTTC.

V gene TRBV4-3 combines with J gene TRBJ2-1; 12 bases align to TRBD2. The CDR3 totals 18 residues. V gave up 0 bases and J gave up 4 bases; unmatched junction bases: 7. In germline, CDR1 is LGHNA, CDR2 YSLEER. The CDR3 is CASSQDTQLAGGYNEQFF. The CDR3 coding sequence is TGCGCCAGCAGCCAAGATACTCAACTAGCGGGGGGATACAATGAGCAGTTCTTC.

A remark on this clonotype: The junction differs from germline at one of its ends, possibly a read error. This chain joins TRBV28 and TRBJ2-2; possibly TRBD2 for D (5 bases). Germline values: CDR1 MDHEN, CDR2 SYDVKM. The CDR3 extends over 14 amino acids. The CDR3 DNA reads as TGTGCCAGCAGTTTCCCTCCTCGCACCGGGGAGCCGTTTTTT. It yields the protein CASSFPPRTGEPFF.

In this sample, this clonotype turned up a few times. The rearrangement uses TRBV6-6 and TRBJ2-7; 7 nucleotides align to TRBD1. CDR1 is MNHNY and CDR2 is SVGAGI in the germline V gene (reference sequence). Germline trimming cut 6 bases from V and 3 bases from J; bases unmatched to any gene: 11. The CDR3 runs to 15 residues. The CDR3 here is CASSPIEGAGYEQYF. The CDR3 nucleotides read TGTGCCAGCAGCCCCATCGAGGGGGCGGGCTACGAGCAGTACTTC.

This clonotype has only a few counts. The V and J genes are TRBV4-1 and TRBJ1-4, with D unresolved. Per germline, CDR1 MGHRA and CDR2 YSYEKL. V was pared by 1 base and J by 0 bases, with 9 bases between. The CDR3 length is 16 residues. CDR3 coding DNA: TGCGCCAGCAGCCAAGGAGGGTTTGCAACTAATGAAAAACTGTTTTTT. Translation gives CASSQGGFATNEKLFF.

This clonotype was counted only a few times. The rearrangement uses TRBV14 and TRBJ2-7, with 8 positions matching TRBD1. The CDR3 sequence is 15 residues long. The germline gives CDR1 SGHDN, CDR2 FVKESK. Trimming at V came to 7 bases and at J to 3 bases, leaving 11 bases not matched to a gene. The CDR3 region is CASILPGQVLYEQYF. The CDR3 bases are TGTGCCAGCATATTACCGGGACAGGTCCTCTACGAGCAGTACTTC.

V is TRBV6-1 and J is TRBJ1-1, with D possibly being TRBD1 (5 bases). V was clipped by 6 bases and J by 4 bases, with 12 bases between them. This CDR3 contains 13 residues. CDR1 and CDR2 from the germline V gene are MNHNS and SASEGT. The CDR3: CASRNRGGTEAFF. Written as DNA, the CDR3 is TGTGCCAGCAGGAATCGGGGGGGCACTGAAGCTTTCTTT.

This clonotype was observed a handful of times. The chain is built from TRBV7-8 and TRBJ2-3; no reliable D call. Germline V gene sequence: CDR1 SGHVS, CDR2 FQNEAQ. V was clipped by 1 base and J by 9 bases, with 11 bases between them. The CDR3 sequence is 13 residues long. CDR3 nucleotides: TGTGCCAGCAGCTTAGGACCGACGAAGACGCAGTATTTT. This gives the protein CASSLGPTKTQYF.

The chain recombines TRBV7-3 with TRBJ2-6; 9 bases align to TRBD2. Germline loops: CDR1 SGHTA, CDR2 FQGTGA. The length of the CDR3 is 16 residues. Trimming removed 5 bases from V and 0 bases from J; junction bases left unmatched: 2. In DNA form, the CDR3 reads TGTGCCAGCAGCCATAGCGGGGGCTCTGGGGCCAACGTCCTGACTTTC. It yields the protein CASSHSGGSGANVLTF.

This clonotype was counted at least ten times. V is TRBV7-6 and J is TRBJ2-7; possibly TRBD2 for D (6 bases). Trimming removed 0 bases at V and 7 bases at J, with 13 bases between. This CDR3 region has 14 residues. Germline CDR1 is SGHVS and CDR2 is FNYEAQ. CDR3 sequence reads: CASSLARRDGEQYF. Here the CDR3 DNA reads TGTGCCAGCAGCTTAGCGCGGAGGGACGGTGAGCAGTACTTC.

This chain joins TRBV4-3 and TRBJ1-2; possibly TRBD1 for D (6 bases). The V and J ends lost 4 bases and 1 base respectively, with 10 bases between them. Germline CDR1 reads LGHNA; CDR2 reads YSLEER. The CDR3 length is 14 residues. CDR3 loop: CASSLTGINYGYTF. In nucleotides, the CDR3 is TGCGCCAGCAGCCTTACAGGGATTAACTATGGCTACACCTTC.